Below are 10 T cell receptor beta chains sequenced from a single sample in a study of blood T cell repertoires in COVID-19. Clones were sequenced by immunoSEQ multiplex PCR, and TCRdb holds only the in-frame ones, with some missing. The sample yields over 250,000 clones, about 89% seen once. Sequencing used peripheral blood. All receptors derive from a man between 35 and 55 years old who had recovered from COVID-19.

CDR3 bases: TGCGCCAGCAGCTTTCGGACTAGCGGGGGGACGAGCACCGGGGAGCTGTTTTTT. Encoded protein: CASSFRTSGGTSTGELFF. The chain joins TRBV5-1 to TRBJ2-2, with 14 bases lining up with TRBD2. Germline-derived CDR1 and CDR2 are SGHRS and YFSETQ. V gave up 2 bases and J gave up 4 bases; unmatched junction bases: 7. The CDR3 covers 18 residues.

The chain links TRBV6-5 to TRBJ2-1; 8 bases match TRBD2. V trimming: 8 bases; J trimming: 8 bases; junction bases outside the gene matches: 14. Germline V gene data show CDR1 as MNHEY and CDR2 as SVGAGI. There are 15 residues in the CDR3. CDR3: CASSDESAGGHEQFF. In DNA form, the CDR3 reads TGTGCCAGCTCTGATGAATCGGCGGGAGGTCATGAGCAGTTCTTC.

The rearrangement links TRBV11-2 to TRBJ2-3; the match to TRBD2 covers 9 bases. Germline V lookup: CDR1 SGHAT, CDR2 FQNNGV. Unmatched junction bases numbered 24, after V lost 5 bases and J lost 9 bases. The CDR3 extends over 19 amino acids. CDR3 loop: CASSPWGLAPAVRQGTQYF. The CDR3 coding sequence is TGTGCCAGCAGCCCCTGGGGACTAGCCCCAGCGGTTCGCCAGGGAACGCAGTATTTT.

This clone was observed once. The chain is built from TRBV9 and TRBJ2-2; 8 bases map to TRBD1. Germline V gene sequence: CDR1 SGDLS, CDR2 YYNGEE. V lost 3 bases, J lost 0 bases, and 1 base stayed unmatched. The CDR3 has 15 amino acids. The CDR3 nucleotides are TGTGCCAGCAGCGCGGACAGGGCGAACACCGGGGAGCTGTTTTTT. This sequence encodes CASSADRANTGELFF.

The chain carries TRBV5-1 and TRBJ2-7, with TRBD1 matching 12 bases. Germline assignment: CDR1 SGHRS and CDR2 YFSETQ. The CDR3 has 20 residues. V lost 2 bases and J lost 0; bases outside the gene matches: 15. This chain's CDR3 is CASSLGLQGQGAPSSYEQYF. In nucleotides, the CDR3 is TGCGCCAGCAGCTTAGGACTCCAGGGACAGGGGGCCCCCAGCTCCTACGAGCAGTACTTC.

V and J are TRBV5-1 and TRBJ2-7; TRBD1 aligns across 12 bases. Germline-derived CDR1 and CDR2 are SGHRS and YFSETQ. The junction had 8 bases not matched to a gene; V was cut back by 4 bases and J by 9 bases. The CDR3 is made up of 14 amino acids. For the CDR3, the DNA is TGCGCCAGCAGCCCATGGGACAGGGGGCAGGTGCAGTACTTC. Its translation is CASSPWDRGQVQYF.

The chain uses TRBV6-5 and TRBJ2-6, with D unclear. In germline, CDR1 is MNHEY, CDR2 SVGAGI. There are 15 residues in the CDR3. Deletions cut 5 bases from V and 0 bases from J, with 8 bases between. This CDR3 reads CASSPVFSGANVLTF. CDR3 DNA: TGTGCCAGCAGTCCGGTCTTCTCTGGGGCCAACGTCCTGACTTTC.

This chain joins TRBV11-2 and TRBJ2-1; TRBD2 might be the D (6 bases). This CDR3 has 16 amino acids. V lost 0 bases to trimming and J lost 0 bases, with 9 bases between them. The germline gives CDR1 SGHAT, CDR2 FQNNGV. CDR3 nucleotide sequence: TGTGCCAGCAGCTTAGAGTGGGGGGTCTCCTACAATGAGCAGTTCTTC. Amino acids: CASSLEWGVSYNEQFF.

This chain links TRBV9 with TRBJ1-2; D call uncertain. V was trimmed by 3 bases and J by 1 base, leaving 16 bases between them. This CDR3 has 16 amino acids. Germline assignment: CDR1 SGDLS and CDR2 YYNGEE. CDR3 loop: CASSDGLPAFNYGYTF. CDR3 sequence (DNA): TGTGCCAGCAGCGACGGACTACCAGCGTTTAACTATGGCTACACCTTC.

The CDR3 is CASRERGGGRGLNTEAFF. In DNA, the CDR3 is TGTGCCAGCAGGGAAAGAGGAGGGGGCCGGGGATTGAACACTGAAGCTTTCTTT. V is TRBV6-1 and J is TRBJ1-1; TRBD1 agrees at 7 bases. The CDR3 consists of 18 residues. J lost 0 bases, V lost 6 bases, and 16 bases had no gene match. Germline assignment: CDR1 MNHNS and CDR2 SASEGT.